A selection of T cell receptor beta chains follows, all from one sample in a study of cytomegalovirus exposure and HLA in healthy donors. Some clones are missing from TCRdb's copy, which holds only in-frame ones; the method was immunoSEQ multiplex PCR. Of roughly 100,000 clones detected, 73% appear once; the ten largest clones hold around 3.5%. Sequenced input: PBMCs. All receptors come from a man aged 40-49 years in good health and CMV-seronegative. Both conserved end residues are part of each CDR3. A D gene is named only where the DNA matches it firmly. For some rows the clone size is stated as once, few or many, or as a class when expanded; others skip it.

v_call	j_call	d_call	clone_size	cdr3_length	cdr3_nt	cdr3_aa
TRBV15	TRBJ1-4	-	-	14	TGTGCCACCAGCAGATCCGTCGCGATTGAAAAACTGTTTTTT	CATSRSVAIEKLFF
TRBV25-1	TRBJ1-4	-	few	17	TGTGCCAGCAGTGATTCTGTGACAGCAGCAACTAATGAAAAACTGTTTTTT	CASSDSVTAATNEKLFF
TRBV6-5	TRBJ2-7	TRBD2	-	15	TGTGCCAGCAGCCGCGTGCGGGGGGAAACCTACGAGCAGTACTTC	CASSRVRGETYEQYF
TRBV5-6	TRBJ2-7	TRBD1	-	13	TGTGCCAGCAACGACAGGGGGGCCCACGAGCAGTACTTC	CASNDRGAHEQYF
TRBV7-7	TRBJ2-5	TRBD1	-	17	TGTGCCAGCAGCCTTACCCCGGGACAGGGGCTAAGAGAGACCCAGTACTTC	CASSLTPGQGLRETQYF
TRBV6-5	TRBJ1-5	TRBD1	-	15	TGTGCCAGCAGACCGGACAGGGGGCAAGGGCAGCCCCAGCATTTT	CASRPDRGQGQPQHF
TRBV7-6	TRBJ1-6	-	few	14	TGTGCCAGCAGCCCTGAGGCGGGCCCCTCACCCCTCCACTTT	CASSPEAGPSPLHF
TRBV7-9	TRBJ2-1	-	-	13	TGTGCCAGCAGCGGGGGCAGATCCAATGAGCAGTTCTTC	CASSGGRSNEQFF
TRBV7-2	TRBJ2-4	-	-	18	TGTGCCAGCAGCTTATGGGACTCCCATTCGGGGGCCAAAAACATTCAGTACTTC	CASSLWDSHSGAKNIQYF
TRBV29-1	TRBJ2-3	TRBD2	-	20	TGCAGCGTTGAAGATCGAGCTAGCGGGGGCCAACCGTACCCGACAGATACGCAGTATTTT	CSVEDRASGGQPYPTDTQYF
TRBV5-4	TRBJ2-1	TRBD2	few	18	TGTGCCAGCAGCTTGGGTAGCGGGGGATTCGGCTCCTACAATGAGCAGTTCTTC	CASSLGSGGFGSYNEQFF
TRBV4-2	TRBJ1-6	TRBD1	-	19	TGTGCCAGCAGCCAAGAGTTGCGGACAGGGCTCTCCTATAATTCACCCCTCCACTTT	CASSQELRTGLSYNSPLHF
TRBV7-2	TRBJ2-7	-	-	14	TGTGCCAGCAGCCTCGACAGCTTCTCCTACGAGCAGTACTTC	CASSLDSFSYEQYF
TRBV21-1	TRBJ2-7	-	-	11	TGTGCCAGCGCGGCAATCTACGAGCAGTACTTC	CASAAIYEQYF
TRBV18	TRBJ1-5	TRBD1	few	15	TGTGCCAGCTCACCCTCTCTGACAGGGGCATCGCCCCAGCATTTT	CASSPSLTGASPQHF
TRBV7-2	TRBJ2-5	TRBD2	-	16	TGTGCCAGCAGCTTAGACGCTAGCGGGTTACAAGAGACCCAGTACTTC	CASSLDASGLQETQYF
TRBV9	TRBJ2-2	-	-	12	TGTGCCAGCAGGTCGGGTGCCGGGGAGCTGTTTTTT	CASRSGAGELFF
TRBV9	TRBJ2-7	TRBD2	-	17	TGTGCCAGCAGCGTAGCTGCAGGGACTAGCGGATACTACGAGCAGTACTTC	CASSVAAGTSGYYEQYF
TRBV5-5	TRBJ1-5	-	few	14	TGTGCCAGCAGCTTGGTAGGGGGGGGTGGGCCCCAGCATTTT	CASSLVGGGGPQHF
TRBV28	TRBJ2-7	TRBD1	-	16	TGTGCCAGCAGTAGACAGGGGGGCCTAGTCTCCTACGAGCAGTACTTC	CASSRQGGLVSYEQYF
TRBV5-6	TRBJ2-7	TRBD1	-	14	TGTGCCAGCAGCTACGGGACAGGGGCGGGGGAGCAGTACTTC	CASSYGTGAGEQYF
TRBV5-5	TRBJ1-4	TRBD1	few	16	TGTGCCAGCAGCTCTCTTAAGGGGGCCTCTAATGAAAAACTGTTTTTT	CASSSLKGASNEKLFF
TRBV5-1	TRBJ2-3	-	-	15	TGCGCCAGCAGCTTGATGGACTCGACCACAGATACGCAGTATTTT	CASSLMDSTTDTQYF
TRBV7-2	TRBJ2-1	-	-	12	TGTGCCAGCAGCCTAAGGTTACAGCCCGAGTTCTTC	CASSLRLQPEFF
TRBV7-2	TRBJ1-3	TRBD1	-	12	TGTGCCAGCAGCTTAATGGGACAGGGGGTTGATTTT	CASSLMGQGVDF